This T cell receptor (beta chain) was documented in a study of T cell responses to AZD1222 COVID-19 vaccine. Comments on this clone: Its target is not known.

The repertoire was sequenced with immunoSEQ multiplex PCR; TCRdb's copy has only in-frame clones and lacks some. Here the sample spans tens of thousands of clones, 88% being singletons. Whole-study findings and limits: Baseline seropositives among AZD1222 recipients totaled only 5 or 6. Compared with day 0, the breadth and depth of the Spike-specific TCR repertoire rose significantly after two doses of AZD1222. Reportedly, nearly half the spike-specific TCRs target unmutated variant regions.

Per germline, CDR1 SGHRS and CDR2 YFSETQ. V was pared by 2 bases and J by 4 bases, with 4 bases of the junction left unmatched. This CDR3 contains 15 residues. The sample here was peripheral blood, taken 28 days after the second AZD1222 dose. This chain links TRBV5-1 with TRBJ2-1; 9 bases are shared with TRBD1. The sequence derives from an adult who received the AZD1222 COVID-19 vaccine. The CDR3 spells CASSLAGTGYNEQFF. CDR3 in DNA: TGCGCCAGCAGCTTAGCCGGGACAGGGTACAATGAGCAGTTCTTC.